The 20 T cell receptor beta chains given below trace back to one sample, sequenced in a study of T cells in Graves' hyperthyroidism and ophthalmopathy (dated by TCRdb to between 2018 and 2021). Receptor amplification or capture employed multiplex PCR. The instrument given in TCRdb is Illumina HiSeq 2000. TCR beta CDR3 regions were amplified from RNA transcripts. The first round of RT-PCR for the TCR CDR3 was performed with the HTBI primer set and the Qiagen OneStep RT-PCR kit. TCRdb applied fastp at Q25 and MiXCR to the public reads, then kept only in-frame beta chains. For every CDR3 protein sequence, its rows merge into one entry that carries the most common genes and DNA. The sample yields 460,000 or so distinct CDR3 sequences; 14% were counted once. Of the sample, around a sixth falls within the top ten clones. The material sequenced was blood. The receptors derive from a woman in her late teens or twenties with Graves' hyperthyroidism.

This clonotype has a count of ten or more. This chain uses TRBV27 with TRBJ2-7; 12 nucleotides align to TRBD2. V was pared by 3 bases and J by 3 bases, with 3 bases of the junction left unmatched. The CDR3 extends over 15 amino acids. Germline CDR1 MNHEY, CDR2 SMNVEV (reference sequence). The DNA for the CDR3 is TGTGCCAGCAGTTTCGGACTAGCGGGATACTACGAGCAGTACTTC. It translates to CASSFGLAGYYEQYF.

The sample holds many counts of this clonotype. J is TRBJ2-1 and V is TRBV2; the match to TRBD2 covers 11 bases. The junction had 5 bases not matched to a gene; V was cut back by 5 bases and J by 5 bases. Looked up from germline, CDR1 is SNHLY and CDR2 is FYNNEI. The CDR3 runs 15 residues. CDR3 sequence (DNA): TGTGCCAGCAGTTGGAATAGCGGGAGGGACAATGAGCAGTTCTTC. Residues: CASSWNSGRDNEQFF.

In its sample, this clonotype was seen many times. The chain couples TRBV3-1 to TRBJ2-1, with 7 bases that match TRBD2. Losses at the gene ends were 0 bases for V and 0 bases for J; bases not matched to a gene: 5. CDR3 length: 17 residues. The germline V gene encodes CDR1 LGHDT and CDR2 YNNKEL (reference sequence). The CDR3 protein is CASSQERRTSSYNEQFF. The DNA of the CDR3 is TGTGCCAGCAGCCAAGAAAGGCGGACTAGCTCCTACAATGAGCAGTTCTTC.

This clonotype was found many times. The chain has TRBV6-1 and TRBJ2-7, with D possibly TRBD2 on 6 matching bases. The CDR3 runs to 11 residues. V dropped 11 bases and J dropped 3 bases, with 11 bases sitting between them. In germline, CDR1 is MNHNS, CDR2 SASEGT. This chain's CDR3 is CAGGTHYEQYV. The CDR3 coding sequence is TGTGCCGGAGGGACCCACTACGAGCAGTACGTC.

This clonotype showed up many times. This chain connects TRBV6-1 to TRBJ2-7; TRBD2 aligns across 9 bases. V shed 4 bases and J 4 bases; nucleotides not matched to a gene: 5. Germline CDR1 is MNHNS and CDR2 is SASEGT. CDR3 length equals 14 residues. CDR3 sequence: CASSATSGFYEQYV. The CDR3, as DNA: TGTGCCAGCAGTGCCACTAGCGGGTTTTACGAGCAGTACGTC.

This clonotype was picked up many times. The V and J genes are TRBV9 and TRBJ1-2; 10 bases are a match to TRBD1. The CDR3 loop spans 17 amino acids. Germline CDR1 is SGDLS and CDR2 is YYNGEE. After removal of 4 bases from V and 8 bases from J, the junction contained 17 bases not matched to a gene. This CDR3 reads CASSSKGGTGDGRGYTF. CDR3 nucleotide sequence: TGTGCCAGCAGCTCCAAGGGCGGGACAGGGGACGGTAGAGGCTACACCTTC.

The chain links TRBV5-1 to TRBJ1-5; 7 nucleotides line up with TRBD1. CDR3 size: 15 residues. The V segment lost 4 bases and the J segment 4 bases; nucleotides outside the gene matches: 8. The germline V gene has CDR1 SGHRS and CDR2 YFSETQ. The CDR3 sequence is CASSTTGEGNQPQHF. The CDR3 coding sequence is TGCGCCAGCAGCACAACAGGGGAGGGAAATCAGCCCCAGCATTTT.

This clonotype has a handful of counts. The CDR3 sequence: CASSDSRDRANEKLFF. DNA of the CDR3: TGTGCCAGCAGCGATAGCCGGGACAGGGCGAATGAAAAACTGTTTTTT. V and J are TRBV7-3 and TRBJ1-4, with 9 positions matching TRBD1. The CDR3 spans 16 residues. With V trimmed by 5 bases and J by 5 bases, 9 bases remained unmatched. Germline V gene lookup returns CDR1 SGHTA and CDR2 FQGTGA.

This chain connects TRBV7-8 to TRBJ1-4; D is unresolved. Germline CDR1 SGHVS, CDR2 FQNEAQ. V lost 1 base to trimming and J lost 3 bases, with 21 bases between them. The CDR3 extends over 19 amino acids. The CDR3 reads CASSLGVTPGHAANEKLFF. CDR3 DNA sequence: TGTGCCAGCAGCTTAGGTGTTACCCCGGGTCATGCAGCTAATGAAAAACTGTTTTTT.

The chain recombines TRBV20-1 with TRBJ1-1; D gene uncertain. The germline V gene has CDR1 DFQATT and CDR2 SNEGSKA (reference sequence). The CDR3 totals 12 residues. V lost 1 base and J lost 8, with 11 bases in between. CDR3 sequence reads: CSARVSGSEAFF. The CDR3 DNA sequence: TGCAGTGCTAGAGTTTCCGGGTCAGAAGCTTTCTTT.

Ten or more counts support this clonotype. The chain uses TRBV7-9 and TRBJ2-1, with no clear D. Germline loops: CDR1 SEHNR, CDR2 FQNEAQ (reference sequence). V was pared by 1 base and J by 8 bases, with 9 bases between. The CDR3 length is 13 residues. CDR3 region: CASSLGKKDEQFF. The CDR3 DNA reads TGTGCCAGCAGCTTAGGGAAGAAGGATGAGCAGTTCTTC. The entire variable domain, with the rest obtained from reference TRBV7-9 and TRBJ2-1, is as follows: DTGVSQNPRHKITKRGQNVTFRCDPISEHNRLYWYRQTLGQGPEFLTYFQNEAQLEKSRLLSDRFSAERPKGSFSTLEIQRTEQGDSAMYLCASSLGKKDEQFFGPGTRLTVL.

The table lists this clonotype with a few counts. This chain connects TRBV14 to TRBJ1-2; 8 bases align to TRBD1. Unmatched junction bases numbered 15, after V lost 0 bases and J lost 0 bases. The CDR3 covers 20 residues. Germline V CDR1 and CDR2: SGHDN, FVKESK. This CDR3 is CASSQDSRTGLLLANYGYTF. The CDR3 DNA is TGTGCCAGCAGCCAAGATTCAAGGACAGGGCTGCTATTAGCTAACTATGGCTACACCTTC.

This clonotype has at least ten counts. The chain has TRBV7-3 and TRBJ2-2, with 12 bases matching TRBD2. The CDR3 is made up of 15 amino acids. With V trimmed by 3 bases and J by 6 bases, 2 bases remained unmatched. Per the germline V gene, CDR1 is SGHTA and CDR2 is FQGTGA. CDR3 bases: TGTGCCAGCAGCTTCCTAGCGGGAGGGGCCGGGGAGCTGTTTTTT. This codes for CASSFLAGGAGELFF.

J is TRBJ1-4 and V is TRBV20-1; D perhaps matches TRBD1 (6 bases). Germline V gives CDR1 DFQATT, CDR2 SNEGSKA (reference sequence). CDR3 size: 14 residues. V dropped 7 bases and J dropped 0 bases, with 12 bases sitting between them. For the CDR3, the DNA is TGCAGTGTCAGGAGGGGGGCAACTAATGAAAAACTGTTTTTT. Translation: CSVRRGATNEKLFF.

The V and J genes are TRBV19 and TRBJ2-2; no reliable D call. Germline loops: CDR1 LNHDA, CDR2 SQIVND (reference sequence). V shed 5 bases and J shed 5 bases, with 21 bases lying between them. CDR3 size: 17 residues. CDR3 loop: CASSRTARYERTGELFF. The DNA of the CDR3 is TGTGCCAGTAGTCGAACCGCGAGGTACGAACGTACCGGGGAGCTGTTTTTT.

This clonotype occurred a few times. The chain uses TRBV5-1 and TRBJ2-6; D tentatively reads TRBD1 or TRBD2 (5 bases each). The V gene's germline CDR1 is SGHRS and CDR2 YFSETQ. Trimming removed 0 bases at V and 4 bases at J, with 11 bases between. The CDR3 has 16 amino acids. The CDR3 DNA sequence: TGCGCCAGCAGCTTGGGGGGGTCAGGAGGGGCCAACGTCCTGACTTTC. It translates to CASSLGGSGGANVLTF.

This chain connects TRBV11-3 to TRBJ2-5; weak D call: TRBD2 (7 bases). Germline loops: CDR1 SGHNT, CDR2 YENEEA. V lost 8 bases, J lost 1 base, and 20 bases lay in between. The CDR3 spans 16 residues. CDR3 coding DNA: TGTGCCAGCGAGCGGGAAGGGGGAGGGGGCCAAGAGACCCAGTACTTC. This sequence encodes CASEREGGGGQETQYF.

This clonotype was counted ten times or more. This chain links TRBV4-1 with TRBJ1-4; D not certain. Germline CDR1 reads MGHRA; CDR2 reads YSYEKL. The V end lost 4 bases, the J end lost 0 bases, and 15 bases lay between the germline ends. The CDR3 runs to 17 residues. CDR3 bases: TGCGCCAGCAGCCCCGGGGAGGTTTCCGCAACTAATGAAAAACTGTTTTTT. As protein: CASSPGEVSATNEKLFF.

This clonotype was counted at least ten times. The chain recombines TRBV4-2 with TRBJ2-3; TRBD2 is a possible D gene (5 bases). The CDR3 is made up of 14 amino acids. The germline V and J ends were trimmed by 5 bases and 5 bases, with 14 bases remaining between them. Germline V gene data show CDR1 as LGHNA and CDR2 as YNFKEQ. The CDR3 DNA reads as TGTGCCAGCAGCTTCGGGTCCCGGGGAGATACGCAGTATTTT. Amino acids: CASSFGSRGDTQYF.

In this sample, this clonotype turned up many times. The gene calls are TRBV3-1 and TRBJ2-1; D is undetermined. CDR1 is LGHDT and CDR2 is YNNKEL in the germline V gene (reference sequence). V was trimmed by 0 bases and J by 1 base, leaving 10 bases between them. The CDR3 contains 16 residues. CDR3 in amino acids: CASSQDVLQSYNEQFF. The CDR3 DNA is TGTGCCAGCAGCCAAGATGTTTTACAGTCCTACAATGAGCAGTTCTTC.